The sequence of this TCR beta chain was determined in a study of blood T cell repertoires in COVID-19. The table came from immunoSEQ multiplex PCR; TCRdb's copy has only in-frame clones and leaves some out. The data hold over 150,000 clones, with around four fifths observed a single time. CDR1 WSHSY and CDR2 SAAADI come from the germline V gene. CDR3 size: 14 residues. Unmatched junction bases numbered 1, after V lost 4 bases and J lost 6 bases. The gene calls are TRBV10-2 and TRBJ2-4; 12 bases line up with TRBD1. Sequencing input: peripheral blood. The TCR comes from a woman in her thirties or forties with COVID-19, enrolled during active disease. The CDR3 DNA follows: TGCGCCAGCAGTGGGGGACAGGGGGCAAACATTCAGTACTTC. It specifies CASSGGQGANIQYF.